A single sample is the source of the 30 T cell receptor beta chains below, sequenced in a study of cytomegalovirus exposure and HLA in healthy donors. Vbeta (60) and Jbeta (13) primers were used in the PCR. Produced via immunoSEQ multiplex PCR; TCRdb's table is partial and in-frame only. This table holds approximately 150,000 clones, roughly 73% found once. Sequencing used PBMCs. The origin of the receptors is a male donor in good health and CMV-seronegative.

Concerning this clone itself: An end of the junction differs from the germline gene, which may be a read error. The V call is TRBV7-9, the J call TRBJ2-7, with a tentative D call TRBD2 (5 bases). Germline loops: CDR1 SEHNR, CDR2 FQNEAQ (reference sequence). The CDR3 totals 16 residues. Here the CDR3 DNA reads TGTTCCAGCAGCTTAGGCCCTTATCGGGGTGACTACGAGCAGTACTTC. Protein sequence: CSSSLGPYRGDYEQYF.

The chain carries TRBV2 and TRBJ1-1, with 7 bases lining up with TRBD1. From germline, CDR1 is SNHLY and CDR2 FYNNEI. Germline trimming cut 8 bases from V and 4 bases from J; bases unmatched to any gene: 4. This CDR3 has 12 residues. DNA for the CDR3: TGTGCCAGCGCCAGGGGGGTCACTGAAGCTTTCTTT. This encodes CASARGVTEAFF.

This clone turned up a few times. The rearrangement joins TRBV28 to TRBJ1-1; D gene uncertain. The CDR3 length is 15 residues. Germline V gene data show CDR1 as MDHEN and CDR2 as SYDVKM. The V end lost 2 bases, the J end lost 4 bases, and 14 bases lay between the germline ends. The CDR3 DNA reads as TGTGCCAGCAGTTTAGAGGCCGCTCGGTCCACTGAAGCTTTCTTT. The encoded protein is CASSLEAARSTEAFF.

J is TRBJ2-1 and V is TRBV5-1; D is perhaps TRBD2 (5 bases). Looked up from germline, CDR1 is SGHRS and CDR2 is YFSETQ. With 0 bases removed from V and 4 bases from J, the gap between germline ends came to 8 bases. The CDR3 sequence is 14 residues long. Written as DNA, the CDR3 is TGCGCCAGCAGCTTGGCCTCGGGGTACAATGAGCAGTTCTTC. It is translated as CASSLASGYNEQFF.

This clone appeared a few times. The chain recombines TRBV18 with TRBJ2-1; D gene ambiguous. The V gene lost 2 bases and the J gene lost 0 bases, with 8 bases spanning the gap. From germline, CDR1 is KGHSH and CDR2 LQKENI. This CDR3 has 15 residues. The CDR3 coding sequence is TGTGCCAGCTCACCAGGGTACAGCTCCTACAATGAGCAGTTCTTC. Translating gives CASSPGYSSYNEQFF.

This clone appeared a single time. The chain couples TRBV7-6 to TRBJ2-7; D not certain. Looked up from germline, CDR1 is SGHVS and CDR2 is FNYEAQ. V lost 1 base to trimming and J lost 5 bases, with 15 bases between them. The CDR3 has 15 amino acids. The CDR3 nucleotides are TGTGCCAGCAGCTTAGGAACCCTAGATCACCACGAGCAGTACTTC. This gives the protein CASSLGTLDHHEQYF.

The rearrangement uses TRBV4-2 and TRBJ1-1; 9 bases map to TRBD1. This CDR3 has 17 residues. The trim removed 0 bases at V and 8 bases at J, leaving 13 bases unmatched. Germline assignment: CDR1 LGHNA and CDR2 YNFKEQ. This chain's CDR3 is CASSQETATFGTGEAFF. CDR3 sequence (DNA): TGTGCCAGCAGCCAAGAAACCGCCACTTTCGGGACAGGGGAAGCTTTCTTT.

The chain is built from TRBV10-2 and TRBJ1-5; weak D call: TRBD1 (5 bases). CDR1 is WSHSY and CDR2 is SAAADI in the germline V gene. The CDR3 is made up of 14 amino acids. V was pared by 7 bases and J by 6 bases, with 16 bases between. CDR3 DNA: TGCGCCAGCACCACAGGATCGTCGGGTCAGCCCCAGCATTTT. Its translation: CASTTGSSGQPQHF.

The genes are TRBV9 and TRBJ2-2, with 9 bases aligning to TRBD2. CDR1 SGDLS and CDR2 YYNGEE come from the germline V gene. V lost 0 bases and J lost 0; bases outside the gene matches: 9. The CDR3 is 19 amino acids. The CDR3 DNA reads TGTGCCAGCAGCGTAGAAATAGCGGGAGAAACCCCGAACACCGGGGAGCTGTTTTTT. Residues: CASSVEIAGETPNTGELFF.

The chain recombines TRBV12-5 with TRBJ2-7, with TRBD1 as a possible D gene (5 bases). From germline, CDR1 is LGHNT and CDR2 FRNRAP. The CDR3 spans 14 residues. V was clipped by 1 base and J by 2 bases, with 9 bases between them. CDR3 sequence: CASGLDRFPYEQYF. CDR3 bases: TGTGCTAGTGGTTTGGACAGGTTTCCCTACGAGCAGTACTTC.

The genes are TRBV2 and TRBJ2-2, with 7 bases identical to TRBD2. The CDR3 spans 14 residues. Germline-derived CDR1 and CDR2 are SNHLY and FYNNEI. Trimming at V came to 10 bases and at J to 0 bases, leaving 5 bases not matched to a gene. The CDR3 loop is CATTSEANTGELFF. CDR3 sequence (DNA): TGTGCCACCACTAGCGAAGCGAACACCGGGGAGCTGTTTTTT.

The V and J genes are TRBV7-9 and TRBJ1-5; D remains ambiguous. V lost 8 bases and J 2 bases, leaving 13 bases between the germline ends. Germline-derived CDR1 and CDR2 are SEHNR and FQNEAQ (reference sequence). The CDR3 has 14 residues. The CDR3 spells CASSNLNGNQPQHF. DNA for the CDR3: TGTGCCAGCTCCAATCTAAACGGCAATCAGCCCCAGCATTTT. Combining the CDR3 with reference TRBV7-9 and TRBJ1-5 gives the whole variable domain DTGVSQNPRHKITKRGQNVTFRCDPISEHNRLYWYRQTLGQGPEFLTYFQNEAQLEKSRLLSDRFSAERPKGSFSTLEIQRTEQGDSAMYLCASSNLNGNQPQHFGDGTRLSIL.

The rearrangement links TRBV5-1 to TRBJ1-1, with 9 bases fitting TRBD1. The germline V gene encodes CDR1 SGHRS and CDR2 YFSETQ. CDR3 length: 16 residues. V dropped 4 bases and J dropped 1; count of bases not matched to a gene: 8. For the CDR3, the DNA is TGCGCCAGCAGCCCCCGGGACAGGGAAGGGAACACTGAAGCTTTCTTT. Protein: CASSPRDREGNTEAFF.

This chain joins TRBV5-1 and TRBJ2-1; 11 bases are a match to TRBD2. The germline V gene encodes CDR1 SGHRS and CDR2 YFSETQ. Trimming removed 3 bases from V and 5 bases from J; junction bases left unmatched: 7. The CDR3 is made up of 16 amino acids. The CDR3 loop reads CASSWLGLAGHNEQFF. CDR3 nucleotide sequence: TGCGCCAGCAGCTGGCTCGGACTAGCGGGTCACAATGAGCAGTTCTTC.

The V call is TRBV9, the J call TRBJ2-1; a weak D match, TRBD2 (6 bases). CDR1 and CDR2 (germline): SGDLS, YYNGEE. Trimming removed 0 bases from V and 8 bases from J, with 15 bases in between. The CDR3 has 15 residues. The CDR3: CASSVESGPAHEQFF. The CDR3 nucleotides read TGTGCCAGCAGCGTAGAAAGCGGGCCCGCCCATGAGCAGTTCTTC.

This chain connects TRBV4-2 to TRBJ1-4; TRBD1 aligns across 11 bases. The germline V gene encodes CDR1 LGHNA and CDR2 YNFKEQ. Trimming at V came to 0 bases and at J to 8 bases, leaving 20 bases not matched to a gene. The CDR3 totals 21 residues. CDR3 in amino acids: CASSQEELADRGRPLVEKLFF. The CDR3 DNA reads TGTGCCAGCAGCCAAGAGGAATTAGCGGACAGGGGGCGTCCGTTAGTCGAAAAACTGTTTTTT.

The chain carries TRBV21-1 and TRBJ2-7; the table's D call TRBD2 went unverified against the DNA. TRBV21-1 is flagged as a pseudogene. The CDR3 consists of 15 residues. The DNA of the CDR3 is TGTGCCAGCAGCAATGGCGGGAGGGAGGCCTACGAGCAGTACTTC. Encoded protein: CASSNGGREAYEQYF.

The V and J genes are TRBV14 and TRBJ2-6; 8 bases agree with TRBD1. Losses at the gene ends were 5 bases for V and 4 bases for J; bases not matched to a gene: 13. Germline V gene lookup returns CDR1 SGHDN and CDR2 FVKESK. CDR3 size: 18 residues. This CDR3 reads CASSSRPGQVTGANVLTF. For the CDR3, the DNA is TGTGCCAGCAGCTCACGGCCGGGACAGGTGACCGGGGCCAACGTCCTGACTTTC. The full variable domain, its missing parts supplied by reference TRBV14 and TRBJ2-6, is EAGVTQFPSHSVIEKGQTVTLRCDPISGHDNLYWYRRVMGKEIKFLLHFVKESKQDESGMPNNRFLAERTGGTYSTLKVQPAELEDSGVYFCASSSRPGQVTGANVLTFGAGSRLTVL.

V and J are TRBV6-1 and TRBJ2-6; 7 bases agree with TRBD1. The CDR3 sequence is 18 residues long. The trim removed 3 bases at V and 1 base at J, leaving 9 bases unmatched. The V gene's germline CDR1 is MNHNS and CDR2 SASEGT. The CDR3 spells CASSDTGQQASGANVLTF. The CDR3 DNA sequence: TGTGCCAGCAGTGATACGGGACAGCAGGCTTCTGGGGCCAACGTCCTGACTTTC.

This chain joins TRBV5-1 and TRBJ2-4; no firm D call. Germline V gene sequence: CDR1 SGHRS, CDR2 YFSETQ. The CDR3 is made up of 15 amino acids. The V end lost 0 bases, the J end lost 1 base, and 8 bases lay between the germline ends. The CDR3 DNA is TGCGCCAGCAGCTTGGCCGGTTTCGCCAAAAACATTCAGTACTTC. It is translated as CASSLAGFAKNIQYF.

V and J are TRBV5-1 and TRBJ2-3, with 15 bases matching TRBD2. The CDR3 sequence is 17 residues long. CDR1 and CDR2 (germline): SGHRS, YFSETQ. V was clipped by 3 bases and J by 8 bases; unmatched bases: 10. In DNA form, the CDR3 reads TGCGCCAGCAGCTCCTGGACTAGCGGGGGGGCCGCAGGTACGCAGTATTTT. Translated: CASSSWTSGGAAGTQYF.

This chain uses TRBV6-5 with TRBJ1-4; 10 bases align to TRBD1. J lost 7 bases, V lost 3 bases, and 5 bases had no gene match. The CDR3 consists of 15 residues. Germline-derived CDR1 and CDR2 are MNHEY and SVGAGI. The DNA of the CDR3 is TGTGCCAGCAGTTATCGGGGACAGGGGCGTGAAAAACTGTTTTTT. This sequence encodes CASSYRGQGREKLFF.

On this clone: Other DNA sequences in the sample encode the same CDR3. The chain employs TRBV5-1 and TRBJ1-5, with a possible D match to TRBD1 (6 bases). CDR1 SGHRS and CDR2 YFSETQ come from the germline V gene. The V gene lost 0 bases and the J gene lost 3 bases, with 7 bases spanning the gap. The CDR3 sequence is 14 residues long. The CDR3 DNA reads TGCGCCAGCAGCTTGGGACAGGCCAATCAGCCCCAGCATTTT. Protein sequence: CASSLGQANQPQHF.

This clone has a handful of counts. V is TRBV10-1 and J is TRBJ2-7; D remains unclear. Germline V gene sequence: CDR1 WNHNN, CDR2 SYGVQD (reference sequence). Trimming left V 2 bases short and J 7 bases short, with 6 bases between. The CDR3 consists of 11 residues. This CDR3 reads CASSEPPEQYF. Written as DNA, the CDR3 is TGCGCCAGCAGTGAGCCCCCTGAGCAGTACTTC.

This clone was recorded once. The genes are TRBV16 and TRBJ1-1; 7 bases agree with TRBD1. J gave up 14 bases and V 4 bases, and 13 bases lay outside the gene matches. CDR1 is KGHSY and CDR2 is FQNENV in the germline V gene. CDR3 length equals 13 residues. The CDR3 bases are TGTGCCAGCAGCCTTCATGGACAGGCCCCTGGGTTCTTT. It encodes CASSLHGQAPGFF. Filled out from reference TRBV16 and TRBJ1-1, the complete variable domain reads GEEVAQTPKHLVRGEGQKAKLYCAPIKGHSYVFWYQQVLKNEFKFLISFQNENVFDETGMPKERFSAKCLPNSPCSLEIQATKLEDSAVYFCASSLHGQAPGFFGQGTRLTVV.

The V gene is TRBV7-2, the J gene TRBJ2-5; 7 bases are a match to TRBD1. Germline V lookup: CDR1 SGHTA, CDR2 FQGNSA. Trimming cost V 5 bases and J 7 bases; bases outside gene matches: 16. The CDR3 is made up of 16 amino acids. Written as DNA, the CDR3 is TGTGCCAGCAGCGGAAGACAGGGTGGGAAAAAGGTGACCCAGTACTTC. Translation: CASSGRQGGKKVTQYF.

This chain joins TRBV7-3 and TRBJ2-3; 7 positions match TRBD1. V lost 2 bases and J lost 2; bases outside the gene matches: 7. CDR1 and CDR2 (germline): SGHTA, FQGTGA. The CDR3 length is 16 residues. The chain's CDR3 is CASSLGPGGPTDTQYF. As DNA, the CDR3 is TGTGCCAGCAGCTTAGGTCCAGGGGGACCCACAGATACGCAGTATTTT.

The chain recombines TRBV19 with TRBJ1-2; D possibly corresponds to TRBD1 (5 bases). The CDR3 consists of 12 residues. The V gene lost 8 bases and the J gene lost 7 bases, with 14 bases spanning the gap. Per the germline V gene, CDR1 is LNHDA and CDR2 is SQIVND (reference sequence). The CDR3, as DNA: TGTGCCAGTTTAACAGGATTGAGTGGCTACACCTTC. It yields the protein CASLTGLSGYTF.

In this sample, this clone turned up once. CDR3 coding DNA: TGTGCCTTCACAGGGGAGAGCAATCAGCCCCAGCATTTT. Its protein is CAFTGESNQPQHF. The V call is TRBV30, the J call TRBJ1-5; TRBD1 aligns across 7 bases. The V segment lost 7 bases and the J segment 1 base; nucleotides outside the gene matches: 4. The CDR3 runs to 13 residues. Germline lookup yields CDR1 GTSNPN and CDR2 SVGIG (reference sequence).

V and J are TRBV2 and TRBJ1-3; 8 nucleotides line up with TRBD1. The length of the CDR3 is 14 residues. The germline V gene encodes CDR1 SNHLY and CDR2 FYNNEI. J was trimmed by 5 bases and V by 1 base; bases with no gene match: 1. In DNA, the CDR3 is TGTGCCAGCAGTGAAGGGACAGGGAGAAACACCATATATTTT. Residues: CASSEGTGRNTIYF.